This TCR beta chain was sequenced during a study of blood T cell repertoires in COVID-19. Study summary: Sources were T cells, B-cell-depleted T cells, or PBMCs; the material itself was cDNA or gDNA.

This CDR3 has 15 amino acids. Germline V gives CDR1 SGHVS, CDR2 FQNEAQ. The ends were cut back, 1 base at V and 5 bases at J, with 14 bases in the middle. Original methodology: Reference gene primer amplification yielded estimated nucleated cell counts. Profiled with immunoSEQ multiplex PCR; TCRdb holds only in-frame clones, not every one. For V, J and clone size, that table is used; D and trimming come from the DNA. Altogether 100,000 to 150,000 clones are present, around 80% being singletons, with the ten largest covering about 15%. V gene TRBV7-8 combines with J gene TRBJ1-2; no firm D call. The sequencing sample was made of peripheral blood. The sequence came from a man in his thirties or forties with COVID-19, enrolled during active disease. The CDR3 region is CASSLEAEANYGYTF. The CDR3 coding sequence is TGTGCCAGCAGCTTAGAGGCAGAAGCGAATTATGGCTACACCTTC.